This TCR beta chain came from a study of T cell repertoires in cytomegalovirus infection. Across the study: Recently identified HLA-C-restricted CMV epitopes and well-studied HLA-B-restricted CMV epitopes were used by the study.

This clonotype was observed at least ten times. The antigen is undetermined. Study results and caveats: Dominating the ex vivo response were HLA-C-restricted CMV-specific TCR beta clonotypes. Identification of carriers of CMV plus the relevant HLA was performed using cumulative public TCR beta family frequency.

Each CDR3 protein is one row after TCRdb ran MiXCR on the reads. The profile shows under 450,000 distinct CDR3 sequences, roughly a third of them singletons. This material consisted of cultured PBMCs, taken from culture after CMV antigen stimulation. The TCR originated in a human donor in good health (CMV status not recorded). Some clones in this sample may be carry-over from other donors' samples.

The DNA of the CDR3 is TGTGCCAGCAGCCCGGGGGGCGAAAACATTCAGTACTTC. It encodes CASSPGGENIQYF. V gene TRBV7-2 combines with J gene TRBJ2-4; TRBD2 is a possible D gene (7 bases). Deletions cut 5 bases from V and 5 bases from J, with 10 bases between. The CDR3 totals 13 residues. Germline CDR1 SGHTA, CDR2 FQGNSA.